This T cell receptor (beta chain) was obtained from a study of blood T cell repertoires in COVID-19. The germline V and J ends were trimmed by 3 bases and 1 base, with 16 bases remaining between them. In germline, CDR1 is MDHEN, CDR2 SYDVKM. The CDR3 is 18 residues long. TCRdb's copy holds only in-frame clones and misses some; the assay was immunoSEQ multiplex PCR. The data contain around 310,000 clones, around 90% of them singletons. The source of this sequence is a woman aged 40 to 55 with COVID-19, enrolled during active disease. The rearrangement joins TRBV28 to TRBJ2-6; D remains unclear. Sequenced input: peripheral blood. CDR3 protein: CASSFWFSGLSGANVLTF. In DNA, the CDR3 is TGTGCCAGCAGTTTCTGGTTTTCGGGTCTTTCTGGGGCCAACGTCCTGACTTTC.